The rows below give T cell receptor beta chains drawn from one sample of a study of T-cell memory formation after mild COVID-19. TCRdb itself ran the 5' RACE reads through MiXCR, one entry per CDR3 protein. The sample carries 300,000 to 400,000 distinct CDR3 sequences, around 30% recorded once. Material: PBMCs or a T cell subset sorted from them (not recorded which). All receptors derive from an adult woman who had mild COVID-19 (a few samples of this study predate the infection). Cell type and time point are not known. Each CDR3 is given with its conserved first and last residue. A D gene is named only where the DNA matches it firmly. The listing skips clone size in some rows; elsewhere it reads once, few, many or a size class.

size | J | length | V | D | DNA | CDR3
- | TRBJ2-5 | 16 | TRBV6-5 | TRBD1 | TGTGCCAGCAGTTACGATCAACACTCGAACAGGGGTACCCAGTACTTC | CASSYDQHSNRGTQYF
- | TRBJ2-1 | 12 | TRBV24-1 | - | TGTGCCACCAGTGACGGCTACAATGAGCAGTTCTTC | CATSDGYNEQFF
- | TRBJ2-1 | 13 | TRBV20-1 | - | TGCAGTGCGGATGGGACCTCTAGGGATGAGCAGTTCTTC | CSADGTSRDEQFF
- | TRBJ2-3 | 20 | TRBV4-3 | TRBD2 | TGCGCCAGCAGCCAAGAGCTTAGTCGCGGGAGTTTAGCCTACACAGATACGCAGTATTTT | CASSQELSRGSLAYTDTQYF
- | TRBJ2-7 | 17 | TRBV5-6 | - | TGTGCCAGCAGCGGTCGTGGGGGCAAGGCGCTACGGGACGAGCAGCACTTC | CASSGRGGKALRDEQHF
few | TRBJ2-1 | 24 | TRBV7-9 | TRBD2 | TGTGCCAGCAGCTCTCGAAACAGTCTCGGGGGGACTAGCGGGAGCCCCCCAAACTACAATGAGCAGTTCTTC | CASSSRNSLGGTSGSPPNYNEQFF
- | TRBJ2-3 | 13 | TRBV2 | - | TGTGCCAGCAGTGCGCTGGGCACAGATACGCAGTATTTT | CASSALGTDTQYF
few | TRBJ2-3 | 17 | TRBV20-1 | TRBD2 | TGCAGTGCTAGGGTATTTCTTCCTAGCGGAATCACAGATACGCAGTATTTT | CSARVFLPSGITDTQYF
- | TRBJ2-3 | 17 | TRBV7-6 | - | TGTGCCAGCAGTTTTGATGTGGGGGGGCCCCTTACAGATACGCAGTATTTT | CASSFDVGGPLTDTQYF
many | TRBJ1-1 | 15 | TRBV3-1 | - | TGTGCCAGCAGCCAAGATGCAGTGCCGAACACTGAAGCTTTCTTT | CASSQDAVPNTEAFF
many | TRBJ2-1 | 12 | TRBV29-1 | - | TGCAGCATTGCGTCCCCCTGGGATGAGCAGTTCTTC | CSIASPWDEQFF
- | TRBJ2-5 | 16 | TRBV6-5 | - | TGTGCCAGCAGTTACTCGGTGGGCACGGCAATGGTGACCCAGTACTTC | CASSYSVGTAMVTQYF
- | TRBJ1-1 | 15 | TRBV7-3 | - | TGTGCCAGCAGCTTGGTACCAAGGGGTCAGGGTGAAGCTTTCTTT | CASSLVPRGQGEAFF
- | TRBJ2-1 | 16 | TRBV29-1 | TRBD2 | TGCAGCGTCACGACAGCCGGGACTAGCGAATGGAATGAGCAGTTCTTC | CSVTTAGTSEWNEQFF
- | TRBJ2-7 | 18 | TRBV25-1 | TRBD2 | TGTGCCAGCAGTGACCCGAGGACTAGCGGGAGGACAACCTACGAGCAGTACTTC | CASSDPRTSGRTTYEQYF
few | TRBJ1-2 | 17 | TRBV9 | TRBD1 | TGTGCCAGCAGCGTAGATCGGACAGGGGGAACTAACTATGGCTACACCTTC | CASSVDRTGGTNYGYTF
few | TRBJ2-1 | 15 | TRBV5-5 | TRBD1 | TGTGCCAGCAGCCTAGGGACAGGGGGTTACAATGAGCAGTTCTTC | CASSLGTGGYNEQFF
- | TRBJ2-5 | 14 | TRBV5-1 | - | TGCGCCAGCAGCCCCGTGGCGGGGAGAGAGACCCAGTACTTC | CASSPVAGRETQYF
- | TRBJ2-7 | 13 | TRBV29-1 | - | TGCAGCGTTGCTCCAGGGGATCCCTACGAGCAGTACTTC | CSVAPGDPYEQYF
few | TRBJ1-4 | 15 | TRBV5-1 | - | TGCGCCAGCAGCCCCCTTGAGCCCCTTGGTGAAAAACTGTTTTTT | CASSPLEPLGEKLFF
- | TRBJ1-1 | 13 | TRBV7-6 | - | TGTGCCAGCAGCAGAAGCAGGATAACTGAAGCTTTCTTT | CASSRSRITEAFF
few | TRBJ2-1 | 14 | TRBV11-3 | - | TGTGCCAGCAGCATACATGGGACTGGCAATGAGCAGTTCTTC | CASSIHGTGNEQFF
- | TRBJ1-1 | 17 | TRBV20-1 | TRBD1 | TGCAGTGCTAGAGATGCACACAGGGGGCGGATGAACACTGAAGCTTTCTTT | CSARDAHRGRMNTEAFF
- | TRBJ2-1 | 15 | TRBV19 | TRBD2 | TGTGCCAGTAGTATAGGACTAGCGGCCTACAATGAGCAGTTCTTC | CASSIGLAAYNEQFF
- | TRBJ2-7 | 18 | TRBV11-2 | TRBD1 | TGTGCCAGCAGCTTAGTTGGTATAGGGACAGGGGATGTCTACGAGCAGTACTTC | CASSLVGIGTGDVYEQYF
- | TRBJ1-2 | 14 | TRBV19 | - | TGTGCCAGTAGGGACCGGGACTTCACGGCCGGCTACACCTTC | CASRDRDFTAGYTF
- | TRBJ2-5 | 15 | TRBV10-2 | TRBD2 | TGCGCCAGCAGTGAAGCTAGCGGGAGTCGAGAGACCCAGTACTTC | CASSEASGSRETQYF
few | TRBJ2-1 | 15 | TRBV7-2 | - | TGTGCCAGCAGCTTTAGCTTTGGCTCCTACAATGAGCAGTTCTTC | CASSFSFGSYNEQFF
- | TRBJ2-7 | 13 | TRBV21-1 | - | TGTGCAAGCAGCAAAATTCGTGGGTTCGAGCAGTACTTC | CASSKIRGFEQYF